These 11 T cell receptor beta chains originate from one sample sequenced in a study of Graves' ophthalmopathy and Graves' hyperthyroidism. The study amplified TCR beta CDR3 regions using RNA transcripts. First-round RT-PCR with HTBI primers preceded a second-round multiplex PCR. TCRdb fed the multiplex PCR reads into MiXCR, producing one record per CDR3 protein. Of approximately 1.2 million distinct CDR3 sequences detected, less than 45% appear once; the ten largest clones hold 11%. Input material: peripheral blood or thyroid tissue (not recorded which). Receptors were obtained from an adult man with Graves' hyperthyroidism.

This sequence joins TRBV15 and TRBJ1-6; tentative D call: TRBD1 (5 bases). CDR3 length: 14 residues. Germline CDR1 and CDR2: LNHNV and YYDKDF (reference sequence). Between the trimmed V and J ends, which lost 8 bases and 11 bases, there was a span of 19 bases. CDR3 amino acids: CATARGGYSTPLHF. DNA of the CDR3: TGTGCCACCGCAAGGGGAGGGTATAGCACACCCCTCCACTTT.

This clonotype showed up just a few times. CDR3 nucleotide sequence: TGTGCCAGCTCACTCGCAACACCTAGCGAGCAGTACTTC. It codes for CASSLATPSEQYF. The rearrangement uses TRBV19 and TRBJ2-7; D gene uncertain. Germline-derived CDR1 and CDR2 are LNHDA and SQIVND (reference sequence). The CDR3 is made up of 13 amino acids. V was cut by 9 bases and J by 6 bases, with 18 bases left in between.

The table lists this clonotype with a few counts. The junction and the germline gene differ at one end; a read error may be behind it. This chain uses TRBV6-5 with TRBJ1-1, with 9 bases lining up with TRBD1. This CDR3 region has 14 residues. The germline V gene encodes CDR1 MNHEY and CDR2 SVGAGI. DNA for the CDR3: TGTGCCAGCAGTAGACAGGGGGGGAACTCTGAAGCTTTCTTT. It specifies CASSRQGGNSEAFF.

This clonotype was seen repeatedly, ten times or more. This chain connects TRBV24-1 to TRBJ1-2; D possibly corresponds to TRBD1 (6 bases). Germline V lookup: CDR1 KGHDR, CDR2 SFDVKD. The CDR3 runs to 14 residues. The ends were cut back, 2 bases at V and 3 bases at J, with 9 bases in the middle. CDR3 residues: CATSDWTADYGYTF. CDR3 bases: TGTGCCACCAGTGATTGGACAGCAGACTATGGCTACACCTTC.

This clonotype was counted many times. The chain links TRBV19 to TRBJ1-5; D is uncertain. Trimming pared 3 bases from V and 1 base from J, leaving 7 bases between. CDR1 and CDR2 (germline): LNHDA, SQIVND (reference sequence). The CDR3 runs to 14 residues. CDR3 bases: TGTGCCAGTAGTATGACATCAAGCAATCAGCCCCAGCATTTT. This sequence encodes CASSMTSSNQPQHF.

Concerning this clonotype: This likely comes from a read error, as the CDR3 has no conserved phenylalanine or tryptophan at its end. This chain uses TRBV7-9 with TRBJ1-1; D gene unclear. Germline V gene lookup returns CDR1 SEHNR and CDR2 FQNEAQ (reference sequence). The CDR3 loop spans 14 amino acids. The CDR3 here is CAGSFAGLNTEAFL. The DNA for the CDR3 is TGTGCCGGCAGCTTCGCCGGTTTGAACACTGAAGCTTTCCTT.

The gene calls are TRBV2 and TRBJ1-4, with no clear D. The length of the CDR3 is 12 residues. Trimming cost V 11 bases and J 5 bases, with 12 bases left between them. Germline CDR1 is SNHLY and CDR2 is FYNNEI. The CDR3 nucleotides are TGTGCCGGCATAGTTGCGAATGAAAAACTGTTTTTT. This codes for CAGIVANEKLFF.

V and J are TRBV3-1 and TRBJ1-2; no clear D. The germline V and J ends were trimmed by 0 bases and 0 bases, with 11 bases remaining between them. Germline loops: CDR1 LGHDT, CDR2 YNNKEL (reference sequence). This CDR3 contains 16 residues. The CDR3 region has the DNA TGTGCCAGCAGCCAAGATATCGCTGGAGCTAACTATGGCTACACCTTC. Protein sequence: CASSQDIAGANYGYTF.

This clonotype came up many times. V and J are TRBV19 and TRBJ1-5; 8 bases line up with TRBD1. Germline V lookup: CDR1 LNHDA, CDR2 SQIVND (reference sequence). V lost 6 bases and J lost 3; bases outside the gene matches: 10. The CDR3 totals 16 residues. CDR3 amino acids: CASSPLGDRTNQPQHF. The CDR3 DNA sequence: TGTGCCAGTAGCCCCTTGGGGGACAGGACCAATCAGCCCCAGCATTTT.

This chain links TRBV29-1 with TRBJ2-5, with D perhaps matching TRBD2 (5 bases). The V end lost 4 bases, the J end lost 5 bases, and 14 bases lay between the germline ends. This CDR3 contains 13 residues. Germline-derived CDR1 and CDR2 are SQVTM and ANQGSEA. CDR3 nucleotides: TGCAGCGTTGCCTCTAGGGAGACGGAGACCCAGTACTTC. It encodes CSVASRETETQYF.

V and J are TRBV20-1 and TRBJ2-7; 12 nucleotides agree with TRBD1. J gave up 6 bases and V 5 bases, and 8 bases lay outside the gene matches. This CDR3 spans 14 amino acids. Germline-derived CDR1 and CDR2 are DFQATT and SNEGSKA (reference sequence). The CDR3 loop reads CSARTGTGGAEQYF. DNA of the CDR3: TGCAGTGCTCGAACCGGGACAGGGGGCGCCGAGCAGTACTTC.